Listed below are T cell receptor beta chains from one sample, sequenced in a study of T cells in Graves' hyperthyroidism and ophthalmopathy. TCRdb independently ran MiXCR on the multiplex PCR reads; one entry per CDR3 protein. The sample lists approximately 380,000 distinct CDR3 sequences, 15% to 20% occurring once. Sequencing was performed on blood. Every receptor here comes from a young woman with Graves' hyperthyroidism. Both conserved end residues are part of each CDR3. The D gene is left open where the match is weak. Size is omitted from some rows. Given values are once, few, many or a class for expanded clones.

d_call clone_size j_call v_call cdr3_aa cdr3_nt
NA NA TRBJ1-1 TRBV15 CATSSWNTEAFF TGTGCCACCAGCAGCTGGAACACTGAAGCTTTCTTT
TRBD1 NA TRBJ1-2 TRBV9 CASSVVRDRGLGYTF TGTGCCAGCAGCGTGGTACGGGACAGGGGGCTCGGCTACACCTTC
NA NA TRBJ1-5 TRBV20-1 CSARAPAGTQPQHF TGCAGTGCTAGGGCCCCGGCAGGGACTCAGCCCCAGCATTTT
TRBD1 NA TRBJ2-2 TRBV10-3 CAIAGQGGTGELFF TGTGCCATCGCGGGACAGGGAGGAACCGGGGAGCTGTTTTTT
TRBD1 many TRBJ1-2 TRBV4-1 CASSDRDRENYGYTF TGCGCCAGCAGCGACCGGGACAGGGAGAACTATGGCTACACCTTC
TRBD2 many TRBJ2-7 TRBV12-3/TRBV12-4 CASSSRTSGYEQYF TGTGCCAGCAGTTCCCGGACTAGCGGCTACGAGCAGTACTTC
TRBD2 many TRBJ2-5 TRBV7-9 CASSFDGGGAFSQYF TGTGCCAGCAGCTTCGACGGCGGGGGGGCGTTTTCCCAGTACTTC
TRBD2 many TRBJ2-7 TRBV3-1 CASSVAPGLANEQYF TGTGCCAGCAGCGTTGCCCCGGGACTAGCTAACGAGCAGTACTTC
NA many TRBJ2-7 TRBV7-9 CASSPQDF TGTGCCAGCAGCCCACAAGACTTC
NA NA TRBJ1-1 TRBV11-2 CASSWLRAAEAFF TGTGCCAGCAGCTGGTTAAGGGCCGCTGAAGCTTTCTTT
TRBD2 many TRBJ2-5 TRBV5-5 CASSLPLRGGKETQYF TGTGCCAGCAGCTTGCCCCTCCGGGGGGGGAAAGAGACCCAGTACTTC
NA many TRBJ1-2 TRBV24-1 CATSDFPAEGYGYTF TGTGCCACCAGTGATTTCCCCGCTGAAGGCTATGGCTACACCTTC
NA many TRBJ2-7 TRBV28 CASTPGATSSYEQYF TGTGCCAGCACCCCGGGCGCCACTAGCTCCTACGAGCAGTACTTC
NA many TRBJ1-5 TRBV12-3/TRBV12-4 CASSFRGFNSNQPQHF TGTGCCAGCAGTTTTAGGGGATTCAATAGCAATCAGCCCCAGCATTTT
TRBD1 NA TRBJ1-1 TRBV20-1 CSASPVEDRDTEAFF TGCAGTGCTAGCCCGGTTGAGGACAGGGACACTGAAGCTTTCTTT
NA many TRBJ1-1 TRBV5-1 CASTSNLLARDKNTEAFF TGCGCCAGCACATCCAACCTCCTCGCCCGGGACAAGAACACTGAAGCTTTCTTT
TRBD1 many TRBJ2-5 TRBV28 CASSPGQGRTQYF TGTGCCAGCAGCCCTGGACAGGGTAGGACCCAGTACTTC
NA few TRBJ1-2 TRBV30 CAWSSGLINYGYTF TGTGCCTGGAGTTCAGGGCTAATTAACTATGGTTACACCTTC
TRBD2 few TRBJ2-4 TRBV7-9 CASSERGAKNIQYF TGTGCCAGCAGCGAGCGGGGGGCCAAAAACATTCAGTACTTC
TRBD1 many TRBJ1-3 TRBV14 CASQPGQGLKGENTIYF TGTGCCAGCCAACCCGGACAGGGCTTAAAGGGCGAAAACACCATATATTTT
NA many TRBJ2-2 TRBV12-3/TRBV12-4 CASSGTRRAVGELFF TGTGCCAGCAGTGGGACACGTAGGGCTGTCGGGGAGCTGTTTTTT
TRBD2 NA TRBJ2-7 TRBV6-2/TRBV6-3 CASSYLGGAPEQYF TGTGCCAGCAGTTACCTCGGGGGGGCCCCCGAGCAGTACTTC
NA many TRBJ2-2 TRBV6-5 CASRPTLWQTGLFF TGTGCCAGCAGGCCGACACTGTGGCAGACGGGGCTGTTTTTT
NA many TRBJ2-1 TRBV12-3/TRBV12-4 CASSLLGNEQFF TGTGCCAGCAGTTTACTGGGCAATGAGCAGTTCTTC
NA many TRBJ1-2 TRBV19 CASSTSGFYGYTF TGTGCCAGTAGTACCTCAGGATTCTATGGCTACACCTTC
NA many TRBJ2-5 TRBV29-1 CSVPSRGNQETQYF TGCAGCGTACCCTCACGGGGCAACCAAGAGACCCAGTACTTC
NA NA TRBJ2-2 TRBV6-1 CASRLVGTGELFF TGTGCCAGCAGGCTAGTGGGAACCGGGGAGCTGTTTTTT
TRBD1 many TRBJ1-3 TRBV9 CASSAKQGIGNTIYF TGTGCCAGCAGCGCTAAACAGGGGATTGGAAACACCATATATTTT
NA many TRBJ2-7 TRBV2 CASSPQELDREQYF TGTGCCAGCAGTCCACAGGAATTGGATCGCGAGCAGTACTTC
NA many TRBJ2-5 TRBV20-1 CSARQGMGETQYF TGCAGTGCTAGACAGGGGATGGGAGAGACCCAGTACTTC
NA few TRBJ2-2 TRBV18 CASSSLQGNTGELFF TGTGCCAGCTCTAGCCTGCAGGGGAACACCGGGGAGCTGTTTTTT
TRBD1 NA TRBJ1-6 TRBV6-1 CASSTGTVNSPLHF TGTGCCAGCAGTACCGGGACAGTTAATTCACCCCTCCACTTT
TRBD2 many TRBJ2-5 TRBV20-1 CSAQDLAGGDQETQYF TGCAGTGCTCAGGACCTAGCGGGGGGGGACCAAGAGACCCAGTACTTC
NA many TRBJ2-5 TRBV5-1 CASSLVLGETQYF TGCGCCAGCAGCTTGGTCCTGGGAGAGACCCAGTACTTC
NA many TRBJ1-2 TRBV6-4 CASSEGESYGYTF TGTGCCAGCAGTGAGGGGGAGTCCTATGGCTACACCTTC
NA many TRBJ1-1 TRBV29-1 CSVEDSQGNTEAFF TGCAGCGTCGAAGACAGTCAAGGGAACACTGAAGCTTTCTTT
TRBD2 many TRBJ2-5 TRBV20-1 CSALGLAGGRETQYF TGCAGTGCTCTGGGACTAGCGGGGGGTCGGGAGACCCAGTACTTC
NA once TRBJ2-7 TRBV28 CASSSTGPPRPYEQYF TGTGCCAGCAGTTCGACCGGCCCCCCGCGGCCCTACGAGCAGTACTTC
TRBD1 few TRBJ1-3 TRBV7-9 CASSEDRSAIYF TGTGCCAGCAGCGAGGACAGGAGTGCCATATATTTT
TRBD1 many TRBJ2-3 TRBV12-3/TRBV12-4 CASSSNRGSSTDTQYF TGTGCCAGCAGTTCCAACAGGGGGTCGAGCACAGATACGCAGTATTTT
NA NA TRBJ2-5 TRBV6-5 CASSYTPSETQYF TGTGCCAGCAGTTATACTCCCTCCGAGACCCAGTACTTC
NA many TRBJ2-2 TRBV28 CASRGAGTGELFF TGTGCCAGCAGGGGGGCCGGAACCGGGGAGCTGTTTTTT
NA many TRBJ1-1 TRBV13 CASIPEGDTEAFF TGTGCCAGCATCCCTGAGGGGGACACTGAAGCTTTCTTT
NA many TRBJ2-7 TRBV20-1 CSARGEGRRDEQYF TGCAGTGCTAGAGGAGAAGGTCGGCGTGACGAGCAGTACTTC
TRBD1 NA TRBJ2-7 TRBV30 CAWGGMGQGGYEQYF TGTGCCTGGGGGGGAATGGGACAGGGAGGCTACGAGCAGTACTTC
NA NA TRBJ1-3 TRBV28 CASSFSSRWGAGNTIYF TGTGCCAGCAGTTTTTCTTCTAGGTGGGGAGCTGGAAACACCATATATTTT
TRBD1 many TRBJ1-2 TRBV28 CASRGGGQGHYGYTF TGTGCCAGCAGAGGGGGCGGACAGGGTCACTATGGCTACACCTTC
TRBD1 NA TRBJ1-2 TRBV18 CASSQTGKRGCTF TGTGCCAGCTCACAGACAGGGAAAAGGGGCTGCACCTTC
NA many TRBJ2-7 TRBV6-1 CASSERGRGYEQYF TGTGCCAGCAGTGAAAGGGGCAGGGGTTACGAGCAGTACTTC
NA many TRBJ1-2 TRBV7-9 CASSLRQTPTGYTF TGTGCCAGCAGCCTTCGACAGACACCCACTGGCTACACCTTC
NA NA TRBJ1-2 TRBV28 CASRQPPGHYGYTF TGTGCCAGCAGGCAACCCCCAGGGCACTATGGCTACACCTTC
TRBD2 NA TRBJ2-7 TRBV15 CATSEARGGSYEQYF TGTGCCACCAGCGAGGCGCGGGGGGGCTCCTACGAGCAGTACTTC
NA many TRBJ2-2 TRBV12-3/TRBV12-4 CASTPLRNTGELFF TGTGCCAGCACCCCTTTGAGAAACACCGGGGAGCTGTTTTTT
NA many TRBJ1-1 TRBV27 CASSLKTGVNTEAFF TGTGCCAGCAGTTTAAAGACAGGAGTGAACACTGAAGCTTTCTTT
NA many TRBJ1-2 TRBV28 CASRQTDNYGYTF TGTGCCAGCAGACAGACAGATAACTATGGCTACACCTTC
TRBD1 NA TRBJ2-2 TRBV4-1 CASSGLRTGQGNTGELFF TGCGCCAGCAGCGGACTTAGGACGGGACAGGGCAACACCGGGGAGCTGTTTTTT
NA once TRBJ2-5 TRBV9 CASSVAAGAETQYF TGTGCCAGCAGCGTAGCTGCGGGGGCAGAGACCCAGTACTTC
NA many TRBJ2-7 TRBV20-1 CSARFRTVYEQYF TGCAGTGCTAGATTCAGGACAGTCTACGAGCAGTACTTC
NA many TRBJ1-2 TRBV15 CATSRLRLRADNYGYTF TGTGCCACCAGCAGGTTACGCCTAAGGGCAGATAACTATGGCTACACCTTC
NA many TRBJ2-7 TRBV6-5 CASGTTGLVTEQYF TGTGCCAGCGGCACCACGGGACTCGTAACCGAGCAGTACTTC